The sequence of this T cell receptor beta chain was determined in a study of blood T cell repertoires in COVID-19. Looking at the study overall: From T cells, B-cell-depleted T cells, or PBMCs came the material, which was cDNA or gDNA.

V was clipped by 3 bases and J by 3 bases, with 7 bases between them. The CDR3 has 13 residues. Germline CDR1 is SGHRS and CDR2 is YFSETQ. Original processing notes: By means of reference gene primer amplification, nucleated cell counts were estimated. Some clones are missing from TCRdb's copy, which holds only in-frame ones; the method was immunoSEQ multiplex PCR. V, J and clone size derive from that table, while D and trimming were established from the DNA sequence. The sample consists of about 71,000 clones, about 80% of them appearing once. Material for sequencing was peripheral blood. This TCR was sampled from a man aged 65 to 79 with acute or convalescent COVID-19. The chain couples TRBV5-1 to TRBJ2-1, with D perhaps TRBD2 (5 bases). The CDR3 nucleotides are TGCGCCAGCAGCTCGGACTTCTACAATGAGCAGTTCTTC. Translation gives CASSSDFYNEQFF. The full variable domain, with the rest looked up from reference TRBV5-1 and TRBJ2-1, is KAGVTQTPRYLIKTRGQQVTLSCSPISGHRSVSWYQQTPGQGLQFLFEYFSETQRNKGNFPGRFSGRQFSNSRSEMNVSTLELGDSALYLCASSSDFYNEQFFGPGTRLTVL.